Listed below are T cell receptor beta chains from one sample, sequenced in a study of beta chain features in type 1 diabetes. Using immunoSEQ multiplex PCR, the repertoire was profiled, and TCRdb retains in-frame clones only, with some absent. Of 110,000 to 150,000 clones listed, 9.7% are singletons. Sequencing was carried out using central memory CD4+ T cells from blood. Source of these receptors: a woman aged 40-49 years in good health. The CDR3 runs from the conserved cysteine through the conserved F or W. A D gene is named only where the DNA matches it firmly. Not all rows give a size; the values are once, few, many and, for expanded clones, a class.

TRBJ2-3	TRBV5-4	few	.	CASSFSGSSTDTQYF	TGTGCCAGCAGCTTTTCGGGTTCTAGCACAGATACGCAGTATTTT
TRBJ1-5	TRBV2	.	.	CASTFAGSNQPQHF	TGTGCCAGCACCTTCGCAGGGAGCAATCAGCCCCAGCATTTT
TRBJ2-3	TRBV27	.	.	CASTASVLGGLVRDTQYF	TGTGCCAGCACAGCCTCCGTTTTGGGGGGGCTGGTACGGGATACGCAGTATTTT
TRBJ1-3	TRBV7-2	.	.	CASSRGSGNTIYF	TGTGCCAGCAGCCGAGGATCTGGAAACACCATATATTTT
TRBJ1-2	TRBV7-2	many	TRBD1	CASRCRDSSF	TGTGCCAGCAGATGCCGGGACAGCAGCTTC
TRBJ2-7	TRBV6-1	few	TRBD2	CASSGTSITYEQYF	TGTGCCAGCAGTGGGACTAGCATCACCTACGAGCAGTACTTC
TRBJ2-2	TRBV19	.	TRBD2	CASSIPLAGGNGELFF	TGTGCCAGTAGTATCCCACTAGCGGGGGGTAATGGGGAGCTGTTTTTT
TRBJ1-2	TRBV11-2	.	.	CASSQYEYGYTF	TGTGCCAGCAGTCAATATGAGTATGGCTACACCTTC
TRBJ2-2	TRBV7-9	medium-sized	.	CASSFSTGELFF	TGTGCCAGCAGCTTCAGCACCGGGGAGCTGTTTTTT
TRBJ2-5	TRBV11-2	.	TRBD2	CASSLGSSGGLQETQYF	TGTGCCAGCAGCTTAGGAAGTAGCGGGGGGCTCCAAGAGACCCAGTACTTC
TRBJ1-4	TRBV12-5	few	TRBD1	CASGPGTGRANEKLFF	TGTGCTAGTGGTCCAGGGACAGGGCGGGCTAATGAAAAACTGTTTTTT
TRBJ2-3	TRBV4-3	few	TRBD1	CASSQYRGPTDTQYF	TGCGCCAGCAGCCAATACAGGGGACCCACAGATACGCAGTATTTT
TRBJ2-7	TRBV7-9	.	.	CATGVGEQYF	TGTGCCACGGGGGTCGGCGAGCAGTACTTC
TRBJ1-5	TRBV2	few	.	CASSDRGLQPQHF	TGTGCCAGCAGTGACCGTGGGCTCCAGCCCCAGCATTTT
TRBJ2-2	TRBV7-8	.	TRBD2	CASRILAGGTGELFF	TGTGCCAGCAGGATCCTAGCGGGGGGAACCGGGGAGCTGTTTTTT
TRBJ1-2	TRBV9	few	.	CASSAGEGRNYGYTF	TGTGCCAGCAGCGCCGGGGAGGGGAGGAACTATGGCTACACCTTC
TRBJ1-5	TRBV7-9	many	.	CASQAGDSNQPQHF	TGTGCCAGCCAAGCGGGGGACTCCAATCAGCCCCAGCATTTT
TRBJ2-5	TRBV18	.	.	CASSRTGQQETQYF	TGTGCCAGCTCACGAACGGGACAACAAGAGACCCAGTACTTC
TRBJ2-2	TRBV10-3	few	.	CATLPSGLRRYEGTGELFF	TGTGCCACCCTCCCCAGTGGACTTCGGCGCTACGAGGGCACCGGGGAGCTGTTTTTT
TRBJ2-3	TRBV7-6	few	.	CASSFSTGTSTDTQYF	TGTGCCAGCAGCTTTTCGACAGGGACTAGCACAGATACGCAGTATTTT
TRBJ1-6	TRBV7-8	.	TRBD1	CASTQQGRSDSPLHF	TGTGCCAGCACCCAACAGGGGAGGAGTGATTCACCCCTCCACTTT
TRBJ1-1	TRBV2	.	TRBD1	CASSKRGPGQGRTEAFF	TGTGCCAGCAGTAAAAGGGGACCCGGACAGGGTCGGACTGAAGCTTTCTTT
TRBJ1-4	TRBV11-3	few	TRBD1	CASSSDREEKLFF	TGTGCCAGCAGCTCGGACAGGGAGGAAAAACTGTTTTTT
TRBJ2-1	TRBV2	.	TRBD2	CASKTTSGGTFKQFF	TGTGCCAGCAAGACGACTAGCGGGGGGACGTTCAAGCAGTTCTTC
TRBJ2-3	TRBV5-1	few	TRBD1	CASSSGTGTDTQYF	TGCGCCAGCAGCTCCGGGACAGGGACAGATACGCAGTATTTT
TRBJ2-7	TRBV5-1	.	TRBD2	CASSLGGAGGGLEQYF	TGCGCCAGCAGCTTGGGAGGAGCGGGGGGCGGCCTAGAGCAGTACTTC
TRBJ2-5	TRBV6-1	few	.	CASSAGSSKETQYF	TGTGCCAGCAGCGCCGGGAGCTCTAAAGAGACCCAGTACTTC
TRBJ2-7	TRBV18	few	.	CASSPYGGKQYF	TGTGCCAGCTCACCATACGGCGGAAAGCAGTACTTC
TRBJ2-1	TRBV5-1	.	TRBD1	CASSLGQGAPNEQFF	TGCGCCAGCAGCCTAGGACAGGGGGCGCCCAATGAGCAGTTCTTC
TRBJ1-2	TRBV18	.	TRBD1	CASSPPSRQGAKYGYTF	TGTGCCAGCTCACCACCTAGTCGTCAGGGGGCAAAGTATGGCTACACCTTC
TRBJ1-2	TRBV11-2	.	.	CASKGANYGYTF	TGTGCCAGCAAGGGAGCTAACTATGGCTACACCTTC
TRBJ2-2	TRBV7-2	few	TRBD2	CASSPRTSGGRGTGELFF	TGTGCCAGCAGCCCGAGGACTAGCGGGGGGAGAGGCACCGGGGAGCTGTTTTTT
TRBJ2-5	TRBV2	.	TRBD1	CTSKGTGGQTQYF	TGTACCAGCAAAGGGACAGGGGGACAGACCCAGTACTTC
TRBJ1-1	TRBV9	few	TRBD1	CASSLTGGRGTEAFF	TGTGCCAGCAGTCTAACAGGGGGCAGAGGCACTGAAGCTTTCTTT
TRBJ2-5	TRBV29-1	few	TRBD1	CSVERQGTWETQYF	TGCAGCGTTGAGAGACAGGGTACGTGGGAGACCCAGTACTTC
TRBJ2-2	TRBV25-1	.	TRBD2	CASSRAGGHNTGELFF	TGTGCCAGCAGTCGGGCGGGGGGACACAACACCGGGGAGCTGTTTTTT
TRBJ2-1	TRBV6-1	.	.	CAGNRENNEQFF	TGTGCCGGAAACAGGGAGAACAATGAGCAGTTCTTC
TRBJ1-6	TRBV9	few	.	CASSVGRVGSPLHF	TGTGCCAGCAGCGTGGGTCGAGTCGGGTCACCCCTCCACTTT
TRBJ2-5	TRBV2	.	TRBD2	CASSSSGTSSETQYF	TGTGCCAGCAGTTCCTCCGGGACTAGCAGCGAGACCCAGTACTTC
TRBJ2-3	TRBV7-2	few	.	CASSLDEGRDTQYF	TGTGCCAGCAGCTTAGACGAGGGAAGAGATACGCAGTATTTT
TRBJ2-3	TRBV19	few	.	CASSQAFRADTQYF	TGTGCCAGTAGTCAGGCCTTCAGGGCAGATACGCAGTATTTT
TRBJ2-1	TRBV15	.	.	CATSRDIGGHNEQFF	TGTGCCACCAGCAGAGATATTGGGGGCCACAATGAGCAGTTCTTC
TRBJ1-2	TRBV9	.	TRBD1	CASSVAPTGGYGYTF	TGTGCCAGCAGCGTAGCCCCGACAGGGGGCTATGGCTACACCTTC
TRBJ2-7	TRBV2	.	.	CASIRTYEQYF	TGTGCCAGCATCAGAACCTACGAGCAGTACTTC